The 31 T cell receptor beta chains given below trace back to one sample, sequenced in a study of T cell changes during pregnancy in multiple sclerosis. Assay used: immunoSEQ multiplex PCR; TCRdb lists only in-frame clones, some missing. The sample has around 37,000 clones; 92% are singletons. The sample consisted of CD8+ T cells from peripheral blood mononuclear cells, taken before pregnancy. These TCRs come from a female donor with multiple sclerosis, enrolled in a pregnancy study.

The chain recombines TRBV28 with TRBJ2-1; a weak D match, TRBD1 (7 bases). CDR3 size: 17 residues. Germline CDR1 and CDR2: MDHEN and SYDVKM. Trimming shortened V by 2 bases and J by 5 bases, and 19 bases separated the two germline ends. Written as DNA, the CDR3 is TGTGCCAGCAGTTTACAATTGCGCGGGACAGCCCACAATGAGCAGTTCTTC. Translating it yields CASSLQLRGTAHNEQFF.

This sequence joins TRBV2 and TRBJ2-7; 11 nucleotides line up with TRBD2. V lost 10 bases to trimming and J lost 5 bases; unmatched junction nucleotides: 10. This CDR3 contains 14 residues. Germline CDR1 and CDR2: SNHLY and FYNNEI. The CDR3 here is CAIPDLAGGNEQYF. CDR3 nucleotides: TGTGCCATTCCTGATCTAGCGGGAGGAAACGAGCAGTACTTC. Together with reference TRBV2 and TRBJ2-7, the CDR3 gives the full variable domain: EPEVTQTPSHQVTQMGQEVILRCVPISNHLYFYWYRQILGQKVEFLVSFYNNEISEKSEIFDDQFSVERPDGSNFTLKIRSTKLEDSAMYFCAIPDLAGGNEQYFGPGTRLTVT.

The chain links TRBV5-4 to TRBJ2-7; possibly TRBD2 for D (6 bases). With 0 bases removed from V and 0 bases from J, the gap between germline ends came to 7 bases. Per germline, CDR1 SGHNT and CDR2 YYREEE (reference sequence). This CDR3 has 14 amino acids. CDR3 amino acids: CASSLGGGSYEQYF. The CDR3 region has the DNA TGTGCCAGCAGCTTGGGGGGAGGCTCCTACGAGCAGTACTTC.

The chain carries TRBV9 and TRBJ2-3, with D hard to call. V was shortened by 4 bases and J by 0 bases, with 9 bases between the two germline ends. Germline assignment: CDR1 SGDLS and CDR2 YYNGEE. The CDR3 loop spans 14 amino acids. For the CDR3, the DNA is TGTGCCAGCAGCCCCGACGGGAGCACAGATACGCAGTATTTT. It specifies CASSPDGSTDTQYF.

The CDR3 region is CASSLETGTNEKLFF. CDR3 nucleotides: TGCGCCAGCAGCTTGGAGACGGGTACTAATGAAAAACTGTTTTTT. The V gene is TRBV5-1, the J gene TRBJ1-4; D uncertain. CDR1 and CDR2 from the germline V gene are SGHRS and YFSETQ. V lost 0 bases and J 2 bases, leaving 8 bases between the germline ends. This CDR3 contains 15 residues.

Only one count was recorded for this clone. The rearrangement uses TRBV6-5 and TRBJ1-1; 8 nucleotides align to TRBD1. The junction had 6 bases not matched to a gene; V was cut back by 10 bases and J by 5 bases. The germline V gene has CDR1 MNHEY and CDR2 SVGAGI. CDR3 length: 12 amino acids. CDR3 nucleotide sequence: TGTGCCACCCGGACAGGGCGGACTGAAGCTTTCTTT. It is translated as CATRTGRTEAFF.

This clone was observed once. The chain is built from TRBV30 and TRBJ1-2; 11 bases agree with TRBD1. CDR1 is GTSNPN, CDR2 SVGIG, per germline (reference sequence). J lost 4 bases, V lost 5 bases, and 3 bases had no gene match. The CDR3 is made up of 13 amino acids. In DNA, the CDR3 is TGTGCCTGGGGGACAGGGGGAGGCTATGGCTACACCTTC. Residues: CAWGTGGGYGYTF.

The chain uses TRBV27 and TRBJ2-3; D perhaps matches TRBD2 (6 bases). The V and J ends lost 9 bases and 0 bases respectively, with 13 bases between them. The CDR3 runs 14 residues. CDR1 MNHEY and CDR2 SMNVEV come from the germline V gene (reference sequence). The CDR3 region has the DNA TGTGCCAGTAACCGGAGGGGTAGCACAGATACGCAGTATTTT. This sequence encodes CASNRRGSTDTQYF.

This sequence joins TRBV2 and TRBJ2-1, with D possibly matching TRBD2 (5 bases). CDR3 length: 13 amino acids. CDR1 and CDR2 from the germline V gene are SNHLY and FYNNEI. The CDR3 region has the DNA TGTGCTATAGCGCAGAGCTCCTACAATGAGCAGTTCTTC. Translating gives CAIAQSSYNEQFF. The complete variable domain, with remaining parts taken from reference TRBV2 and TRBJ2-1, reads EPEVTQTPSHQVTQMGQEVILRCVPISNHLYFYWYRQILGQKVEFLVSFYNNEISEKSEIFDDQFSVERPDGSNFTLKIRSTKLEDSAMYFCAIAQSSYNEQFFGPGTRLTVL.

This sequence joins TRBV5-1 and TRBJ1-4, with D unresolved. The germline V gene has CDR1 SGHRS and CDR2 YFSETQ. V lost 0 bases to trimming and J lost 4 bases, with 13 bases between them. The CDR3 contains 16 residues. In DNA, the CDR3 is TGCGCCAGCAGCTTGGCCTGGCGGAAACTTAATGAAAAACTGTTTTTT. Protein sequence: CASSLAWRKLNEKLFF.

The chain has TRBV7-6 and TRBJ2-7, with 7 bases that match TRBD2. CDR1 and CDR2 from the germline V gene are SGHVS and FNYEAQ. The CDR3 is 16 amino acids. The V gene end was trimmed by 0 bases and the J gene end by 5 bases; junction bases not matched to a gene: 10. This CDR3 reads CASSLAGRSGLHEQYF. DNA for the CDR3: TGTGCCAGCAGCTTAGCCGGGAGGTCTGGCTTACACGAGCAGTACTTC.

The chain has TRBV7-9 and TRBJ2-5; TRBD1 matches 12 bases. With V trimmed by 6 bases and J by 3 bases, 11 bases remained unmatched. CDR1 is SEHNR, CDR2 FQNEAQ, per germline (reference sequence). The CDR3 consists of 17 residues. The CDR3 protein is CASRLGQGAWVEETQYF. The CDR3 bases are TGTGCCAGCAGACTGGGACAGGGGGCTTGGGTGGAAGAGACCCAGTACTTC.

The V gene is TRBV7-9, the J gene TRBJ2-7, with D perhaps TRBD1 (6 bases). Trimming shortened V by 1 base and J by 0 bases, and 10 bases separated the two germline ends. Germline assignment: CDR1 SEHNR and CDR2 FQNEAQ (reference sequence). The CDR3 spans 15 residues. The CDR3: CASSLGTVSSYEQYF. The CDR3 DNA sequence: TGTGCCAGCAGCTTAGGGACAGTAAGCTCCTACGAGCAGTACTTC.

The rearrangement joins TRBV7-6 to TRBJ2-3; TRBD2 is a possible D gene (5 bases). This CDR3 has 13 residues. In germline, CDR1 is SGHVS, CDR2 FNYEAQ. Trimming removed 1 base at V and 4 bases at J, with 6 bases between. The CDR3 DNA sequence: TGTGCCAGCAGCTTAGTGGAGGCAGATACGCAGTATTTT. Translation gives CASSLVEADTQYF.

This clone was counted once. V gene TRBV5-4 combines with J gene TRBJ2-1; D may be TRBD2 (5 bases). Germline V lookup: CDR1 SGHNT, CDR2 YYREEE (reference sequence). The CDR3 contains 15 residues. V gave up 4 bases and J gave up 2 bases, with 13 bases separating them. CDR3 bases: TGTGCCAGCAGCCTTAAACTAGGACCCTACAATGAGCAGTTCTTC. It yields the protein CASSLKLGPYNEQFF.

This chain connects TRBV27 to TRBJ1-2; tentatively, D is TRBD1 (5 bases). The CDR3 length is 14 residues. CDR1 and CDR2 from the germline V gene are MNHEY and SMNVEV (reference sequence). V was shortened by 4 bases and J by 5 bases, with 14 bases between the two germline ends. CDR3 DNA sequence: TGTGCCAGCAGTTACGGCGGGACGGGGTATGGCTACACCTTC. This translates into CASSYGGTGYGYTF.

The chain has TRBV27 and TRBJ2-7, with D uncertain. The CDR3 contains 10 residues. The ends were cut back, 8 bases at V and 2 bases at J, with 4 bases in the middle. The germline CDR1 and CDR2 sequences are MNHEY and SMNVEV (reference sequence). CDR3 DNA: TGTGCCAGCTCAACCTACGAGCAGTACTTC. Translating it yields CASSTYEQYF.

The genes are TRBV7-9 and TRBJ2-7; 7 nucleotides align to TRBD1. Germline CDR1 and CDR2: SEHNR and FQNEAQ (reference sequence). V shed 6 bases, J shed 1 base, and the junction held 3 bases outside the gene matches. The CDR3 extends over 13 amino acids. Here the CDR3 reads CASRQGSSYEQYF. In nucleotides, the CDR3 is TGTGCCAGCAGACAGGGGTCGTCCTACGAGCAGTACTTC.

V gene TRBV5-6 combines with J gene TRBJ2-7, with 7 bases that match TRBD1. The germline gives CDR1 SGHDT, CDR2 YYEEEE. V was pared by 5 bases and J by 8 bases, with 7 bases of the junction left unmatched. The CDR3 sequence is 12 residues long. The CDR3, as DNA: TGTGCCAGCAGTTCCGGGACAGATAAGCAGTACTTC. Translating it yields CASSSGTDKQYF.

The rearrangement uses TRBV4-1 and TRBJ2-5; 13 nucleotides align to TRBD2. CDR1 is MGHRA and CDR2 is YSYEKL in the germline V gene. V lost 0 bases, J lost 4 bases, and 2 bases stayed unmatched. The CDR3 runs to 16 residues. As DNA, the CDR3 is TGCGCCAGCAGCCAAGAGGGACTAGCGGGAAGAGAGACCCAGTACTTC. Translated, it gives CASSQEGLAGRETQYF.

The rearrangement joins TRBV27 to TRBJ2-7; possible D gene TRBD2, 5 bases. Germline CDR1 and CDR2: MNHEY and SMNVEV (reference sequence). The CDR3 extends over 13 amino acids. V lost 4 bases and J lost 5, with 12 bases in between. The CDR3 coding sequence is TGTGCCAGCAGTTCCGGCCTAGCTGACGAGCAGTACTTC. Translating gives CASSSGLADEQYF.

The chain employs TRBV29-1 and TRBJ2-1; 16 nucleotides agree with TRBD2. Germline CDR1 reads SQVTM; CDR2 reads ANQGSEA. Germline trimming cut 7 bases from V and 0 bases from J; bases unmatched to any gene: 9. This CDR3 contains 18 residues. DNA for the CDR3: TGCAGCGCTCCGACGGGACTAGCGGGAGGGAGCTCCTACAATGAGCAGTTCTTC. This codes for CSAPTGLAGGSSYNEQFF.

This chain's CDR3 is CASRAGAYEQYF. The CDR3 nucleotides are TGTGCCAGCAGAGCAGGGGCCTACGAGCAGTACTTC. The chain uses TRBV2 and TRBJ2-7; weak D call: TRBD1 (6 bases). V shed 6 bases and J shed 2 bases, with 8 bases lying between them. This CDR3 contains 12 residues. Germline CDR1 is SNHLY and CDR2 is FYNNEI.

This sequence joins TRBV5-6 and TRBJ1-2; D is perhaps TRBD1 (5 bases). The germline gives CDR1 SGHDT, CDR2 YYEEEE. V shed 2 bases and J shed 5 bases, with 13 bases lying between them. The CDR3 extends over 14 amino acids. The CDR3 nucleotides are TGTGCCAGCAGCTTTGGGCAGGGCCGGTATGGCTACACCTTC. Amino acid sequence: CASSFGQGRYGYTF.

The chain uses TRBV27 and TRBJ2-7, with 10 bases matching TRBD2. The CDR3 sequence is 15 residues long. Germline V gene sequence: CDR1 MNHEY, CDR2 SMNVEV (reference sequence). Trimming took 6 bases from V and 3 from J; bases not matched to a gene: 8. DNA of the CDR3: TGTGCCAGCAGGGCGGGTCTAGCGGGAGACTACGAGCAGTACTTC. Amino acid sequence: CASRAGLAGDYEQYF.

The chain is built from TRBV28 and TRBJ2-5, with 8 positions matching TRBD1. Germline V lookup: CDR1 MDHEN, CDR2 SYDVKM. V was pared by 5 bases and J by 5 bases, with 19 bases of the junction left unmatched. The CDR3 extends over 18 amino acids. CDR3 in amino acids: CASSQAAGGRFWQETQYF. CDR3 DNA: TGTGCCAGCAGTCAAGCGGCAGGGGGCCGGTTTTGGCAGGAGACCCAGTACTTC.

V is TRBV19 and J is TRBJ2-1, with 12 bases identical to TRBD1. Trimming at V came to 5 bases and at J to 6 bases, leaving 11 bases not matched to a gene. The CDR3 length is 17 residues. Per the germline V gene, CDR1 is LNHDA and CDR2 is SQIVND (reference sequence). The CDR3 nucleotides read TGTGCCAGTAGTCCACTCCGGGACAGGGGGCCTCGCAATGAGCAGTTCTTC. Its protein is CASSPLRDRGPRNEQFF.

This rearrangement joins TRBV9 to TRBJ1-5, with a possible D match to TRBD1 (5 bases). Germline V gives CDR1 SGDLS, CDR2 YYNGEE. Trimming took off 4 bases at V and 7 bases at J, with 15 bases between the two ends. This CDR3 spans 14 amino acids. In DNA, the CDR3 is TGTGCCAGCAGCTTGGGGGACTTCGGGCAGCCCCAGCATTTT. Residues: CASSLGDFGQPQHF.

The rearrangement uses TRBV5-6 and TRBJ2-3, with TRBD2 matching over 12 bases. The length of the CDR3 is 16 residues. V lost 4 bases and J lost 0; bases outside the gene matches: 3. The germline gives CDR1 SGHDT, CDR2 YYEEEE. The CDR3 bases are TGTGCCAGCAGCATCGGACTAGCGGGGAGCACAGATACGCAGTATTTT. Amino acids: CASSIGLAGSTDTQYF.

The CDR3 sequence is CASSVGRTAYLNEQFF. The CDR3 DNA is TGTGCCAGCAGCGTAGGGCGGACAGCTTACCTCAATGAGCAGTTCTTC. The chain has TRBV9 and TRBJ2-1; D is possibly TRBD1 (6 bases). Germline CDR1 and CDR2: SGDLS and YYNGEE. The CDR3 spans 16 residues. Between the trimmed V and J ends, which lost 0 bases and 6 bases, there was a span of 16 bases. The full variable domain, in which reference TRBV9 and TRBJ2-1 provide the parts outside the CDR3, is DSGVTQTPKHLITATGQRVTLRCSPRSGDLSVYWYQQSLDQGLQFLIQYYNGEERAKGNILERFSAQQFPDLHSELNLSSLELGDSALYFCASSVGRTAYLNEQFFGPGTRLTVL.

The chain recombines TRBV11-2 with TRBJ1-6, with 7 bases that match TRBD1. V trimming: 5 bases; J trimming: 4 bases; junction bases outside the gene matches: 2. The length of the CDR3 is 14 residues. Germline-derived CDR1 and CDR2 are SGHAT and FQNNGV. DNA of the CDR3: TGTGCCAGCAGCAAGACAGGGTATAATTCACCCCTCCACTTT. Residues: CASSKTGYNSPLHF.